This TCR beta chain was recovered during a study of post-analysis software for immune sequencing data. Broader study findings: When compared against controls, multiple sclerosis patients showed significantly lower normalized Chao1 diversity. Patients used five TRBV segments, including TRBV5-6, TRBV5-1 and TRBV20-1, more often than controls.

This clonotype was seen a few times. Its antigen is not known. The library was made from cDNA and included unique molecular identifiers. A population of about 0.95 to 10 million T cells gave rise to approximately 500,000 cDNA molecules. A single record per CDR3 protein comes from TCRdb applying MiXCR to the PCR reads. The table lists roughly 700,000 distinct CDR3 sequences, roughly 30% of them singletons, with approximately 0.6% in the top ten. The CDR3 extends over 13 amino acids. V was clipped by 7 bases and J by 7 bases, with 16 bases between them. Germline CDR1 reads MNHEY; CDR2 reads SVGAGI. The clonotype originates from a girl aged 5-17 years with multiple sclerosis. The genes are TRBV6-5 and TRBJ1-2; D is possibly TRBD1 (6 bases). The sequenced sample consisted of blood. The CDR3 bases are TGTGCCAGCACCAGGCGGACAGAGGGTGGCTACACCTTC. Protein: CASTRRTEGGYTF.